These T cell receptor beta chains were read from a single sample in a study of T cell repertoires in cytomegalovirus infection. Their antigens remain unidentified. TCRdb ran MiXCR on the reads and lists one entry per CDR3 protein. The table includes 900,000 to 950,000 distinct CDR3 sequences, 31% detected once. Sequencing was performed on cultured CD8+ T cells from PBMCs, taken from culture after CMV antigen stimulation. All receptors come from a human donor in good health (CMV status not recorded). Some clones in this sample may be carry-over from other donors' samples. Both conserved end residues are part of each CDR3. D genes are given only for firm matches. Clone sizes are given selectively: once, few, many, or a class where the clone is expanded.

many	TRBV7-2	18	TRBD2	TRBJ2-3	CASRVRASGTPLTDTQYF	TGTGCCAGCAGGGTACGGGCTAGCGGGACTCCCCTCACAGATACGCAGTATTTT
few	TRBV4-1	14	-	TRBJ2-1	CASLGGTFRNEQFF	TGCGCCAGCTTAGGGGGGACGTTCAGGAATGAGCAGTTCTTC
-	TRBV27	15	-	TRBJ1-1	CASSLGGRKNTEAFF	TGTGCCAGCAGTTTGGGGGGACGGAAGAACACTGAAGCTTTCTTT
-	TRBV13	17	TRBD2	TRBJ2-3	CASSPIGERGNTDTQYF	TGTGCCAGCAGCCCGATCGGCGAGCGGGGGAACACAGATACGCAGTATTTT
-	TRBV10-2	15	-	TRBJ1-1	CASTRVGGANTEAFF	TGCGCCAGCACCCGCGTTGGGGGAGCGAACACTGAAGCTTTCTTT
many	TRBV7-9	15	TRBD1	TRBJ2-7	CASTLEGAPSYEQYF	TGTGCCAGCACCCTTGAGGGGGCTCCATCTTACGAGCAGTACTTC
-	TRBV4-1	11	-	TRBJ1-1	CASSLGANPFF	TGCGCCAGCAGCCTCGGGGCCAACCCTTTCTTT
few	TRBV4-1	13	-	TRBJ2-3	CASSQKFTDTQYF	TGCGCCAGCAGCCAAAAGTTCACAGATACGCAGTATTTT
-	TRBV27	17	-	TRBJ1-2	CASSLVGRPVNNYGYTF	TGTGCCAGCAGTTTAGTGGGCAGACCAGTAAATAACTATGGCTACACCTTC
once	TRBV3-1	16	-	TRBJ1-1	CASSQESRQGNTEAFF	TGTGCCAGCAGCCAAGAATCTCGTCAGGGGAACACTGAAGCTTTCTTT
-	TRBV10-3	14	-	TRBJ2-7	CAISDRDRSYEQYF	TGTGCCATCAGTGATAGAGACAGATCCTACGAGCAGTACTTC
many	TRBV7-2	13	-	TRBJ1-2	CASSLARPDGYTF	TGTGCCAGCAGCTTAGCTCGCCCTGATGGCTACACCTTC
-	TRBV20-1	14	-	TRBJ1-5	CSARPGTEYQPQHF	TGCAGTGCTAGGCCCGGGACCGAATATCAGCCCCAGCATTTT
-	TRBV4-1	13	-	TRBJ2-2	CASSPRSAEELFF	TGTGCCAGCAGCCCGAGAAGCGCCGAGGAGCTGTTTTTT
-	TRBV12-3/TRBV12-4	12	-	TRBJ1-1	CASSLATDEAFF	TGTGCCAGCAGTTTAGCGACGGATGAAGCTTTCTTT
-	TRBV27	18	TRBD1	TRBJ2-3	CASTTQLRDRGGTDTQYF	TGTGCCAGCACCACACAACTCCGGGACAGGGGAGGGACAGATACGCAGTATTTT
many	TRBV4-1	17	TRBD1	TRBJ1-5	CASSQELETGGYQPQHF	TGCGCCAGCAGCCAAGAGTTAGAGACAGGGGGCTATCAGCCCCAGCATTTT
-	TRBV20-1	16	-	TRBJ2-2	CSARDLKAGNTGELFF	TGCAGTGCTAGAGATCTTAAAGCGGGGAACACCGGGGAGCTGTTTTTT
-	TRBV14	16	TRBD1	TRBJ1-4	CASSGDRDTTNEKLFF	TGTGCCAGCAGTGGGGACAGGGATACAACTAATGAAAAACTGTTTTTT
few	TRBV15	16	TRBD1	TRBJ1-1	CATSGGTGWKNTEAFF	TGTGCCACCAGCGGAGGGACAGGGTGGAAAAACACTGAAGCTTTCTTT
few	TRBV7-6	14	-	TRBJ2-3	CASSPPRDRDTQYF	TGTGCCAGCAGCCCACCCCGGGACCGAGATACGCAGTATTTT
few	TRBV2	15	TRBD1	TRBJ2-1	CASSEAVRGNNEQFF	TGTGCCAGCAGTGAAGCGGTCAGGGGGAACAATGAGCAGTTCTTC
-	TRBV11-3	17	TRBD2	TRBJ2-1	CASSSRPGTSGENEQFF	TGTGCCAGCAGCTCCAGACCCGGGACTAGCGGGGAAAATGAGCAGTTCTTC
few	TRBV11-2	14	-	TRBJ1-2	CASSFGTGLSGYTF	TGTGCCAGCAGCTTTGGGACCGGGCTGAGTGGCTACACCTTC
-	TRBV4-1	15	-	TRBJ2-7	CASSQEDRPGYEQYF	TGCGCCAGCAGCCAAGAAGACAGGCCGGGTTACGAGCAGTACTTC
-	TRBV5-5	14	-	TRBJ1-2	CASSSDLEASGYTF	TGTGCCAGCAGCTCCGATCTGGAGGCGAGCGGCTACACCTTC
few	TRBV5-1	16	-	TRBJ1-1	CASSNVGVRLRTEAFF	TGCGCCAGCAGCAACGTGGGGGTTAGACTGAGGACTGAAGCTTTCTTT
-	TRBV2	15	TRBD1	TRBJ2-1	CASRAGTALDNEQFF	TGTGCCAGCAGGGCCGGGACAGCCCTTGACAATGAGCAGTTCTTC
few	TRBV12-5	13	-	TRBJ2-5	CASGLPGWETQYF	TGTGCTAGTGGTTTGCCCGGTTGGGAGACCCAGTACTTC
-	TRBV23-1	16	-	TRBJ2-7	CASSRPAARAVDEQYF	TGCGCCAGCAGTCGGCCAGCCGCTAGGGCTGTTGACGAGCAGTACTTC
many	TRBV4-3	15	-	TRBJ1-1	CASSQDQGSNTEAFF	TGCGCCAGCAGCCAAGATCAGGGAAGTAACACTGAAGCTTTCTTT
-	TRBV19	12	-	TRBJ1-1	CAVQGWNTEAFF	TGTGCCGTTCAGGGCTGGAACACTGAAGCTTTCTTT
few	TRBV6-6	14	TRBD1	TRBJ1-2	CASSYQQQGVGYTF	TGTGCCAGCAGTTACCAACAGCAGGGGGTGGGCTACACCTTC
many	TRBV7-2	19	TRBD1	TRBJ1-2	CASSLFLAGGGGTNYGYTF	TGTGCCAGCAGCTTATTTTTAGCAGGGGGCGGTGGGACTAACTATGGCTACACCTTC
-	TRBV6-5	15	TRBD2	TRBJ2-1	CASSPPAGGPYEQFF	TGTGCCAGCAGCCCTCCGGCGGGGGGGCCCTATGAGCAGTTCTTC
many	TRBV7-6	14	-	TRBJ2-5	CASRGRNVQETQYF	TGTGCCAGCCGAGGACGGAACGTACAAGAGACCCAGTACTTC
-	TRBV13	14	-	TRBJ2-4	CASSQRLAKNIQYF	TGTGCCAGCAGCCAGCGATTAGCCAAAAACATTCAGTACTTC
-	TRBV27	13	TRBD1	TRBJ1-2	CASSSTGRGGYTF	TGTGCCAGCAGCTCGACAGGGCGGGGTGGCTACACCTTC
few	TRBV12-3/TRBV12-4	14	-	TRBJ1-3	CASRGGDSGNTIYF	TGTGCCAGCAGGGGGGGGGACTCTGGAAACACCATATATTTT
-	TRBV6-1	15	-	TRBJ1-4	CASSEDWGRIEKLFF	TGTGCCAGCAGTGAAGACTGGGGGCGAATCGAAAAACTGTTTTTT
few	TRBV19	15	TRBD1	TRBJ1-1	CASRVSGGANGEAFF	TGTGCCAGTAGAGTATCAGGGGGCGCGAACGGTGAAGCTTTCTTT